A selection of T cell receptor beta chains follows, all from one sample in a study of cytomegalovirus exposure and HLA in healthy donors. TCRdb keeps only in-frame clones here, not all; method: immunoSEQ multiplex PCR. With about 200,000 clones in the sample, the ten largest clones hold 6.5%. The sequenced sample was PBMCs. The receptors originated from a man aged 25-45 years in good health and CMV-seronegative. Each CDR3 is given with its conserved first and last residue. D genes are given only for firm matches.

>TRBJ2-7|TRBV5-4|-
TGTGCCAGCAGCTTGGAGCTCGGGGGGCTCGGCGAGCAGTACTTC
CASSLELGGLGEQYF
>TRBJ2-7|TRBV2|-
TGTGCCAGCAGTGCGTCGTACATCGAGCAGTACTTC
CASSASYIEQYF
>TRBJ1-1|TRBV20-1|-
TGCAGTGCTAGTAGCACCACTGAAGCTTTCTTT
CSASSTTEAFF
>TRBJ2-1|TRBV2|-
TGTGCCAGCAGTGAAGCGCGGGGAATAGGGTTCTTC
CASSEARGIGFF
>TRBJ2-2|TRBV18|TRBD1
TGTGCCAGCTCACCCGCTACGACAGGGGGCACCGGGGAGCTGTTTTTT
CASSPATTGGTGELFF
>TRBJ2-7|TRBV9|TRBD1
TGTGCCAGCAGCGCATCACAGGGGGGAAGCGACGAGCAGTACTTC
CASSASQGGSDEQYF
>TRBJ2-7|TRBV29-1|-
TGCAGCGTTGAAGTGGACAACTCCTACGAGCAGTACTTC
CSVEVDNSYEQYF
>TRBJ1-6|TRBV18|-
TGTGCCAGCTCACCACAGGGAGGATATAATTCACCCCTCCACTTT
CASSPQGGYNSPLHF
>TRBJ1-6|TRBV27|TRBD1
TGTGCCAGCAGTTTTCAAGGACAGGGTAATAATTCACCCCTCCACTTT
CASSFQGQGNNSPLHF
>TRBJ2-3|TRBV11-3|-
TGTGCCAGCAGCTCCCTAGGGTCTAGGGGAGATACGCAGTATTTT
CASSSLGSRGDTQYF
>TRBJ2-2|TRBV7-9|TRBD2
TGTGCCAGCAGCCGGAGCGGGGCCGCGAACACCGGGGAGCTGTTTTTT
CASSRSGAANTGELFF
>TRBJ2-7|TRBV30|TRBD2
TGTGCCTGGAGCGGACTAGCGGGGGGCTACGAGCAGTACTTC
CAWSGLAGGYEQYF
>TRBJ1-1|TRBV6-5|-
TGTGCCAGCAGTCCCATACCGGACATCACTGAAGCTTTCTTT
CASSPIPDITEAFF
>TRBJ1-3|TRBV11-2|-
TGTGCCAGCAGCGAACAGGGTCGCGTAAACACCATATATTTT
CASSEQGRVNTIYF
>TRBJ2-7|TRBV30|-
TGTGCCTGGGGGGCGGGGAGCTACGAGCAGTACTTC
CAWGAGSYEQYF
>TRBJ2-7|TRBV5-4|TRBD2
TGTGCCAGCACCGTCGGACTAGCGGACTCCTACGAGCAGTACTTC
CASTVGLADSYEQYF
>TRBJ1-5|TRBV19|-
TGTGCCAGTAGTATTGACACCCTTAGTGGCAATCAGCCCCAGCATTTT
CASSIDTLSGNQPQHF
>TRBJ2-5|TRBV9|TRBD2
TGTGCCAGCAGCGTAGGGGTAGCGGGGGGGTTGGAGACCCAGTACTTC
CASSVGVAGGLETQYF
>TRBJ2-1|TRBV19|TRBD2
TGTGCCAGTAGTATAGGGACCGGGACTAGCTCCTACAATGAGCAGTTCTTC
CASSIGTGTSSYNEQFF
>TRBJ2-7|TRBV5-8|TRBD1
TGTGCCAGCAGCACCACAGGGGAAACTTACTACGAGCAGTACTTC
CASSTTGETYYEQYF
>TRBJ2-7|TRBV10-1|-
TGCGCCTCCCAGGAGGGGTACGAGCAGTACTTC
CASQEGYEQYF
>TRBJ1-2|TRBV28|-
TGTGCCAGCGGGGATGGACAGATCTATGGCTACACCTTC
CASGDGQIYGYTF